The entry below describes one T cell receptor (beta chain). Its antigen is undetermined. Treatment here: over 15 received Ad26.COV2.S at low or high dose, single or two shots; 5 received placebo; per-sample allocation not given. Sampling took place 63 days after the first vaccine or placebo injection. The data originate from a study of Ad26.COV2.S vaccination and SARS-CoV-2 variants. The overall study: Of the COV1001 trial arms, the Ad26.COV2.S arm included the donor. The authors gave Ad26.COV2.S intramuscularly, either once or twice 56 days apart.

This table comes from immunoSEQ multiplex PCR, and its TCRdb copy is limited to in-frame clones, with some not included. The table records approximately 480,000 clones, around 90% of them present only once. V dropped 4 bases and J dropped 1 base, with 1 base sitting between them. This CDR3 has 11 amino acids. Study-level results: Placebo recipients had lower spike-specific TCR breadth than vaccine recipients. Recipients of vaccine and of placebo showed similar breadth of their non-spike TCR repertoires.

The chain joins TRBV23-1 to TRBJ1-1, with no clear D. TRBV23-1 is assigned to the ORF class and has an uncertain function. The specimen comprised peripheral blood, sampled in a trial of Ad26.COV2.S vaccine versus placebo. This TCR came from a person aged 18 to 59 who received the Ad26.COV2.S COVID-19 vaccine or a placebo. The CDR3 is CASSPNTEAFF. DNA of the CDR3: TGCGCCAGCAGTCCGAACACTGAAGCTTTCTTT.